A selection of T cell receptor beta chains follows, all from one sample in a study of OX40 agonist ivuxolimab in advanced cancers. Measured with immunoSEQ multiplex PCR; TCRdb has only the in-frame clones, and not every one. The table lists more than 25,000 clones, around nine tenths of them singletons. Sequencing used CD4+ or CD8+ T cells sorted from blood, obtained in a trial of the OX40 agonist ivuxolimab. The receptor source for this set is an adult with an advanced solid tumor such as melanoma, head and neck, liver or kidney cancer. CDR3s include the opening cysteine and the closing phenylalanine or tryptophan. The D gene is left open where the match is weak. Some rows have no size entry. The others give once, few or many, or a class for an expanded clone.

v_gene: TRBV6-5
abundance: -
j_gene: TRBJ2-1
d_gene: -
CDR3aa: CASSYSTGEQFF
CDR3nt: TGTGCCAGCAGTTACTCGACGGGGGAGCAGTTCTTC

v_gene: TRBV29-1
abundance: -
j_gene: TRBJ1-1
d_gene: -
CDR3aa: CSVWVDANTEAFF
CDR3nt: TGCAGCGTTTGGGTGGACGCGAACACTGAAGCTTTCTTT

v_gene: TRBV5-5
abundance: -
j_gene: TRBJ2-7
d_gene: TRBD1
CDR3aa: CASSLYLLQGSSSYEQYF
CDR3nt: TGTGCCAGCAGCTTGTATCTCCTACAGGGGTCCAGCTCCTACGAGCAGTACTTC

v_gene: TRBV5-1
abundance: -
j_gene: TRBJ2-1
d_gene: -
CDR3aa: CASSLRGYNEQFF
CDR3nt: TGCGCCAGCAGCTTGCGCGGTTACAATGAGCAGTTCTTC

v_gene: TRBV4-1
abundance: medium-sized
j_gene: TRBJ1-1
d_gene: TRBD1
CDR3aa: CASSHDRGPLEAFF
CDR3nt: TGCGCCAGCAGCCACGACAGGGGGCCTCTTGAAGCTTTCTTT

v_gene: TRBV7-8
abundance: -
j_gene: TRBJ2-1
d_gene: -
CDR3aa: CASSSGTLEFF
CDR3nt: TGTGCCAGCAGTTCCGGGACACTGGAGTTCTTC

v_gene: TRBV6-5
abundance: -
j_gene: TRBJ2-5
d_gene: -
CDR3aa: CASRGTETQYF
CDR3nt: TGTGCCAGTAGGGGCACGGAGACCCAGTACTTC

v_gene: TRBV11-1
abundance: -
j_gene: TRBJ2-7
d_gene: -
CDR3aa: CASSLNRAYEQYF
CDR3nt: TGTGCCAGCAGCTTAAACAGGGCCTACGAGCAGTACTTC

v_gene: TRBV28
abundance: -
j_gene: TRBJ2-5
d_gene: -
CDR3aa: CASSLDRDVQETQYF
CDR3nt: TGTGCCAGCAGCCTGGACCGCGACGTACAAGAGACCCAGTACTTC

v_gene: TRBV7-8
abundance: -
j_gene: TRBJ2-7
d_gene: TRBD1
CDR3aa: CASSWTGNPDYEQYF
CDR3nt: TGTGCCAGCAGCTGGACAGGGAATCCCGACTACGAGCAGTACTTC

v_gene: TRBV30
abundance: few
j_gene: TRBJ1-1
d_gene: -
CDR3aa: CAWSSPNLDRTEAFF
CDR3nt: TGTGCCTGGAGTTCTCCTAATCTTGACAGGACTGAAGCTTTCTTT

v_gene: TRBV10-1
abundance: once
j_gene: TRBJ1-5
d_gene: -
CDR3aa: CASSESGSQPQHF
CDR3nt: TGCGCCAGCAGTGAGTCGGGGAGCCAGCCCCAGCATTTT

v_gene: TRBV6-6
abundance: -
j_gene: TRBJ2-5
d_gene: -
CDR3aa: CASSYVETQYF
CDR3nt: TGTGCCAGCAGTTACGTAGAGACCCAGTACTTC

v_gene: TRBV6-6
abundance: -
j_gene: TRBJ1-6
d_gene: -
CDR3aa: CASSSWTVSYSPLHF
CDR3nt: TGTGCCAGCAGTTCCTGGACAGTCTCTTATTCACCCCTCCACTTT

v_gene: TRBV7-6
abundance: -
j_gene: TRBJ2-1
d_gene: -
CDR3aa: CASSLKSGENPYNEQFF
CDR3nt: TGTGCCAGCAGCTTAAAGTCGGGCGAGAACCCCTACAATGAGCAGTTCTTC

v_gene: TRBV10-2
abundance: -
j_gene: TRBJ2-7
d_gene: TRBD2
CDR3aa: CASDKWGLADTSSYEQYF
CDR3nt: TGCGCCAGCGATAAGTGGGGACTAGCGGATACAAGCTCCTACGAGCAGTACTTC

v_gene: TRBV7-6
abundance: -
j_gene: TRBJ1-1
d_gene: -
CDR3aa: CASSLGRSGGSTEAFF
CDR3nt: TGTGCCAGCAGCTTAGGCCGGAGCGGGGGAAGCACTGAAGCTTTCTTT

v_gene: TRBV14
abundance: -
j_gene: TRBJ1-4
d_gene: -
CDR3aa: CASSQDDGDPTNEKLFF
CDR3nt: TGTGCCAGCAGCCAAGATGACGGGGACCCAACTAATGAAAAACTGTTTTTT

v_gene: TRBV9
abundance: -
j_gene: TRBJ2-7
d_gene: TRBD2
CDR3aa: CASSARRGGEYEQYF
CDR3nt: TGTGCCAGCAGCGCCCGGCGGGGGGGGGAGTACGAGCAGTACTTC